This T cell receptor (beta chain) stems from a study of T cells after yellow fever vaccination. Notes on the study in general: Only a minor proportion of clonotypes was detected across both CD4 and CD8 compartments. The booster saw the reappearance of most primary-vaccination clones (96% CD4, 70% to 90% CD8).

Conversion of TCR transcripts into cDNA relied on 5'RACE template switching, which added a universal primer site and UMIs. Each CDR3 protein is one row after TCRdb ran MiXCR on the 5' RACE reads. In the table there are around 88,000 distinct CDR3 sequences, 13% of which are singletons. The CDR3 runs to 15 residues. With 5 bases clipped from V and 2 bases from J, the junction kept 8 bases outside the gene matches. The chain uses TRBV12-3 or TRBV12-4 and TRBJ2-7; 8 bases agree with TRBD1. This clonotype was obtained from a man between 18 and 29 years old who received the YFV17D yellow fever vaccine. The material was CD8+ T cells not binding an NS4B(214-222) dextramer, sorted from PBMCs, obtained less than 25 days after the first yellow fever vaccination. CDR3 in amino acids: CASSLGTGGAYEQYF. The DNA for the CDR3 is TGTGCCAGCAGTCTGGGGACAGGTGGGGCCTACGAGCAGTACTTC.